A single sample gave rise to the 6 T cell receptor beta chains below, sequenced in a study of radiation and T cells in renal cell carcinoma. Time point: blood 4 weeks post-SBRT, at nephrectomy. Described treatment: 15 Gy SBRT to primary tumor, nephrectomy 4 weeks later. This table comes from immunoSEQ multiplex PCR, and its TCRdb copy is limited to in-frame clones, with some not included. Of under 100,000 clones in the sample, approximately 80% were seen once. The sample consisted of blood, taken from a patient whose treatment included radiotherapy and nephrectomy. The receptor set was obtained from a man over 45 with renal cell carcinoma.

This chain joins TRBV6-6 and TRBJ2-3; 8 bases match TRBD1. V lost 6 bases and J lost 3; bases outside the gene matches: 8. CDR1 and CDR2 (germline): MNHNY, SVGAGI (reference sequence). The CDR3 extends over 15 amino acids. The CDR3, as DNA: TGTGCCAGCAGCCTCCGGACAGGGTGGACAGATACGCAGTATTTT. This sequence encodes CASSLRTGWTDTQYF.

CDR3 protein: CASSPGLAGGSHYNEQFF. DNA for the CDR3: TGTGCCAGCAGTCCAGGACTAGCGGGGGGATCCCATTACAATGAGCAGTTCTTC. This rearrangement joins TRBV28 to TRBJ2-1; TRBD2 agrees at 14 bases. J was trimmed by 4 bases and V by 5 bases; bases with no gene match: 10. The CDR3 sequence is 18 residues long. Germline CDR1 reads MDHEN; CDR2 reads SYDVKM.

This rearrangement joins TRBV5-1 to TRBJ2-5; 8 positions match TRBD1. The CDR3 consists of 15 residues. V shed 0 bases, J shed 1 base, and the junction held 2 bases outside the gene matches. The V gene's germline CDR1 is SGHRS and CDR2 YFSETQ. The CDR3 sequence: CASSLGQGIQETQYF. As DNA, the CDR3 is TGCGCCAGCAGCTTGGGACAGGGGATCCAAGAGACCCAGTACTTC.

The chain has TRBV30 and TRBJ2-1; unclear D gene. The germline V and J ends were trimmed by 4 bases and 2 bases, with 9 bases remaining between them. CDR1 and CDR2 (germline): GTSNPN, SVGIG (reference sequence). The CDR3 runs to 13 residues. The CDR3 loop reads CAWINVAYNEQFF. The CDR3 bases are TGTGCCTGGATCAATGTCGCCTACAATGAGCAGTTCTTC.

CDR3 region: CASSPRLASYNEQFF. The CDR3 DNA sequence: TGTGCCAGCAGCCCCAGACTAGCGTCCTACAATGAGCAGTTCTTC. V and J are TRBV9 and TRBJ2-1; 8 bases match TRBD2. The CDR3 is 15 amino acids. Germline CDR1 is SGDLS and CDR2 is YYNGEE. The trim removed 4 bases at V and 1 base at J, leaving 4 bases unmatched.

J is TRBJ2-7 and V is TRBV6-1; TRBD1 might be the D (6 bases). The length of the CDR3 is 16 residues. The V and J ends lost 3 bases and 10 bases respectively, with 25 bases between them. Germline assignment: CDR1 MNHNS and CDR2 SASEGT. The CDR3: CASSEGRTDYLRKQYF. The CDR3 DNA sequence: TGTGCCAGCAGTGAGGGCCGGACAGATTATCTACGAAAACAGTACTTC.